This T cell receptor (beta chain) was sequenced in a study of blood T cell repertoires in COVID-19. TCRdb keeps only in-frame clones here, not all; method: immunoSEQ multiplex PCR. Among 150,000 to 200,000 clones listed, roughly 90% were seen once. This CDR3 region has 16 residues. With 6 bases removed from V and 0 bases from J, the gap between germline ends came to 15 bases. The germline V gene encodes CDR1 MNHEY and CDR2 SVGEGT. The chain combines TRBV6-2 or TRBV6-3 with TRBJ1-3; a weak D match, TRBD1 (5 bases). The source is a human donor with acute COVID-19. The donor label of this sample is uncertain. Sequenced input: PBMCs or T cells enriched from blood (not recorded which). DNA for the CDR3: TGTGCCAGCAGCTGGGACTCGGGAAGCTCTGGAAACACCATATATTTT. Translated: CASSWDSGSSGNTIYF.